A single sample is the source of the 29 T cell receptor beta chains below, sequenced in a study of post-analysis software for immune sequencing data. Whole-study findings and limits: In patients, TRBV5-6, TRBV5-1 and TRBV20-1 belonged to roughly five TRBV segments found more frequently than in controls.

Prepared TCR beta cDNA libraries contained unique molecular identifiers. Each CDR3 protein is one row after TCRdb ran MiXCR on the PCR reads. This table has hundreds of thousands of distinct CDR3 sequences, more than 50% appearing once. These TCRs are of unknown antigen specificity. Sample: blood. The receptors originated from a girl aged 2 to 10 with multiple sclerosis.

This rearrangement joins TRBV29-1 to TRBJ2-5; no clear D. Trimming removed 7 bases from V and 4 bases from J, with 10 bases in between. CDR3 length equals 11 residues. CDR1 and CDR2 from the germline V gene are SQVTM and ANQGSEA. The DNA of the CDR3 is TGCAGCGCGGCGGACCGAGAGACCCAGTACTTC. It specifies CSAADRETQYF.

This clonotype appeared a few times. The gene calls are TRBV6-1 and TRBJ1-5, with 8 bases lining up with TRBD1. V lost 5 bases and J lost 4; bases outside the gene matches: 10. The CDR3 has 16 amino acids. CDR1 and CDR2 from the germline V gene are MNHNS and SASEGT. The CDR3 protein is CASSLDREPINQPQHF. DNA for the CDR3: TGTGCCAGCAGTTTGGACAGGGAGCCGATTAATCAGCCCCAGCATTTT.

The V gene is TRBV4-3, the J gene TRBJ1-1; no definite D call. Germline loops: CDR1 LGHNA, CDR2 YSLEER. V lost 0 bases to trimming and J lost 7 bases, with 12 bases between them. The CDR3 loop spans 14 amino acids. This chain's CDR3 is CASSQEVRRNEAFF. As DNA, the CDR3 is TGCGCCAGCAGCCAAGAAGTGAGGAGGAATGAAGCTTTCTTT.

The V call is TRBV5-1, the J call TRBJ2-2; TRBD2 matches 8 bases. Unmatched junction bases numbered 5, after V lost 0 bases and J lost 4 bases. Germline CDR1 is SGHRS and CDR2 is YFSETQ. The CDR3 length is 16 residues. CDR3 loop: CASSLVLAGVTGELFF. Written as DNA, the CDR3 is TGCGCCAGCAGCTTGGTCCTAGCGGGCGTCACCGGGGAGCTGTTTTTT.

The chain links TRBV25-1 to TRBJ1-1; the D is unclear. Germline values: CDR1 MGHDK, CDR2 SYGVNS. CDR3 length equals 14 residues. V was trimmed by 2 bases and J by 4 bases, leaving 11 bases between them. CDR3 region: CASSEEEVATEAFF. CDR3 sequence (DNA): TGTGCCAGCAGTGAAGAGGAAGTGGCCACTGAAGCTTTCTTT.

DNA of the CDR3: TGTGCCAGCAGTTTCCAGGACAGAAACACAGATACGCAGTATTTT. It codes for CASSFQDRNTDTQYF. This chain links TRBV6-5 with TRBJ2-3; D might be TRBD1 (6 bases). V lost 4 bases to trimming and J lost 2 bases, with 13 bases between them. Per germline, CDR1 MNHEY and CDR2 SVGAGI. There are 15 residues in the CDR3.

This clonotype was seen only a few times. This chain connects TRBV29-1 to TRBJ2-5; possible D gene TRBD2, 8 bases. This CDR3 region has 14 residues. Germline V gene sequence: CDR1 SQVTM, CDR2 ANQGSEA. V was clipped by 4 bases and J by 5 bases, with 17 bases between them. The CDR3 loop is CSVAGGSRGETQYF. The CDR3 nucleotides are TGCAGCGTTGCGGGGGGGTCCAGGGGGGAGACCCAGTACTTC.

This clonotype was counted between two and nine times. This chain joins TRBV12-3 or TRBV12-4 and TRBJ2-3; D might be TRBD1 (5 bases). V lost 3 bases and J 4 bases, leaving 14 bases between the germline ends. This CDR3 has 15 residues. The CDR3 loop is CASSFDSRFADTQYF. The CDR3 bases are TGTGCCAGCAGTTTCGACAGCAGGTTTGCAGATACGCAGTATTTT.

With regard to this clonotype: A junction end diverges from the germline sequence, so it may reflect a read error. This rearrangement joins TRBV20-1 to TRBJ1-4, with 7 bases matching TRBD1. This CDR3 is 15 amino acids long. From germline, CDR1 is DFQATT and CDR2 SNEGSKA (reference sequence). The CDR3 loop is CSARPGDREYEKRFF. Here the CDR3 DNA reads TGCAGTGCTAGACCGGGAGACAGGGAATATGAAAAACGGTTTTTT.

The gene calls are TRBV14 and TRBJ2-1; possible D gene TRBD1, 6 bases. Trimming stripped 2 bases from V and 10 bases from J, with 12 bases between. Looked up from germline, CDR1 is SGHDN and CDR2 is FVKESK. The CDR3 runs 13 residues. CDR3 bases: TGTGCCAGCAGCCAACTACCCGGGACAGAGCAGTTCTTC. This translates into CASSQLPGTEQFF.

This clonotype was seen a handful of times. The gene calls are TRBV5-1 and TRBJ2-4; D gene ambiguous. V was cut by 4 bases and J by 7 bases, with 15 bases left in between. The CDR3 sequence is 14 residues long. Germline V gives CDR1 SGHRS, CDR2 YFSETQ. CDR3 in amino acids: CASSPDLDPNIQYF. CDR3 coding DNA: TGCGCCAGCAGCCCAGATTTGGACCCTAACATTCAGTACTTC.

The gene calls are TRBV12-3 or TRBV12-4 and TRBJ2-7; 9 nucleotides align to TRBD1. This CDR3 spans 15 amino acids. With V trimmed by 6 bases and J by 2 bases, 8 bases remained unmatched. CDR3 DNA sequence: TGTGCCAGCAGCCGGACAGGGGTAGGGCCCTACGAGCAGTACTTC. Its translation: CASSRTGVGPYEQYF.

This rearrangement joins TRBV5-1 to TRBJ2-5; D is uncertain. The CDR3 covers 11 residues. Germline loops: CDR1 SGHRS, CDR2 YFSETQ. V was pared by 1 base and J by 11 bases, with 9 bases between. This chain's CDR3 is CASSLFRRQYF. The CDR3 nucleotides read TGCGCCAGCAGCTTGTTCCGACGGCAGTACTTC.

J is TRBJ2-3 and V is TRBV6-2 or TRBV6-3; D unresolved. The CDR3 spans 15 residues. V was clipped by 4 bases and J by 1 base, with 12 bases between them. The V gene's germline CDR1 is MNHEY and CDR2 SVGEGT. The CDR3 loop is CASSSNLDRTDTQYF. The CDR3 coding sequence is TGTGCCAGCAGTTCCAACTTAGACCGCACAGATACGCAGTATTTT.

This clonotype was detected only once. The CDR3 protein is CSARDWEGGVYGYTF. CDR3 DNA sequence: TGCAGTGCTAGAGATTGGGAGGGAGGGGTCTATGGCTACACCTTC. The chain combines TRBV20-1 with TRBJ1-2, with D perhaps matching TRBD1 (5 bases). V lost 0 bases and J 4 bases, leaving 15 bases between the germline ends. The CDR3 consists of 15 residues. CDR1 is DFQATT and CDR2 is SNEGSKA in the germline V gene (reference sequence).

The chain combines TRBV20-1 with TRBJ2-1, with 7 bases fitting TRBD2. Per the germline V gene, CDR1 is DFQATT and CDR2 is SNEGSKA (reference sequence). The CDR3 is 14 residues long. With V trimmed by 5 bases and J by 3 bases, 7 bases remained unmatched. The chain's CDR3 is CSAGPSGNYNEQFF. In DNA, the CDR3 is TGCAGTGCTGGCCCTAGCGGAAACTACAATGAGCAGTTCTTC.

The rearrangement uses TRBV5-6 and TRBJ2-1; TRBD1 matches at 7 bases. Looked up from germline, CDR1 is SGHDT and CDR2 is YYEEEE. The V and J ends lost 3 bases and 7 bases, in that order; junction bases with no gene match: 13. CDR3 length equals 16 residues. CDR3 sequence: CASSSIRQGLLNEQFF. DNA for the CDR3: TGTGCCAGCAGCTCGATTCGACAGGGATTACTAAATGAGCAGTTCTTC.

J is TRBJ2-1 and V is TRBV5-1; 11 nucleotides agree with TRBD2. CDR3 length: 16 amino acids. V lost 4 bases, J lost 0 bases, and 3 bases stayed unmatched. Looked up from germline, CDR1 is SGHRS and CDR2 is YFSETQ. The CDR3 coding sequence is TGCGCCAGCAGCGTCACTAGCGGGGGCTCCTACAATGAGCAGTTCTTC. It is translated as CASSVTSGGSYNEQFF.

The gene calls are TRBV6-1 and TRBJ2-2; 13 nucleotides align to TRBD2. Germline V gene data show CDR1 as MNHNS and CDR2 as SASEGT. The CDR3 length is 15 residues. The ends lost 9 bases at V and 6 bases at J; junction bases unmatched: 7. DNA of the CDR3: TGTGCCAGTCGACTAGCGGGGGGTAACCCCGGGGAGCTGTTTTTT. This translates into CASRLAGGNPGELFF.

This chain connects TRBV20-1 to TRBJ2-3; no clear D. CDR3 length equals 12 residues. Germline lookup yields CDR1 DFQATT and CDR2 SNEGSKA (reference sequence). V gave up 5 bases and J gave up 1 base, with 7 bases separating them. CDR3 sequence: CSARPRTDTQYF. In DNA form, the CDR3 reads TGCAGTGCTCGACCCCGCACAGATACGCAGTATTTT.

The chain's CDR3 is CSASDPKLVTAKNIQYF. The CDR3 DNA sequence: TGCAGTGCTAGCGACCCGAAACTAGTCACAGCCAAAAACATTCAGTACTTC. This chain joins TRBV20-1 and TRBJ2-4, with D tentatively TRBD2 (5 bases). Germline lookup yields CDR1 DFQATT and CDR2 SNEGSKA (reference sequence). Trimming cost V 3 bases and J 0 bases, with 18 bases left between them. There are 17 residues in the CDR3.

This chain uses TRBV5-1 with TRBJ2-7; a weak D match, TRBD1 (5 bases). The germline gives CDR1 SGHRS, CDR2 YFSETQ. The CDR3 extends over 16 amino acids. V lost 0 bases to trimming and J lost 6 bases, with 19 bases between them. CDR3 nucleotides: TGCGCCAGCAGCTTGGTTCGGGTGCAGGGTGAGAGCGAGCAGTACTTC. This encodes CASSLVRVQGESEQYF. The full variable domain, its missing parts supplied by reference TRBV5-1 and TRBJ2-7, is KAGVTQTPRYLIKTRGQQVTLSCSPISGHRSVSWYQQTPGQGLQFLFEYFSETQRNKGNFPGRFSGRQFSNSRSEMNVSTLELGDSALYLCASSLVRVQGESEQYFGPGTRLTVT.

This sequence joins TRBV21-1 and TRBJ1-5; the table assigns TRBD1, which was not confirmed against the DNA. TRBV21-1 represents a pseudogene. The CDR3 totals 17 residues. The CDR3 DNA follows: TGTGCCAGCAGCAAATCTCGGGGACAGGGGAACAATCAGCCCCAGCATTTT. Its translation is CASSKSRGQGNNQPQHF.

This clonotype has a single count. V is TRBV20-1 and J is TRBJ1-2; D remains unclear. Germline CDR1 and CDR2: DFQATT and SNEGSKA (reference sequence). The CDR3 is 16 amino acids. Trimming removed 1 base from V and 2 bases from J, with 17 bases in between. The CDR3 DNA follows: TGCAGTGCTAGAGTTCCTACGGACTCCGGGAACTATGGCTACACCTTC. Translating gives CSARVPTDSGNYGYTF.

This clonotype was counted only a few times. This rearrangement joins TRBV20-1 to TRBJ2-1, with D possibly matching TRBD1 (6 bases). V gave up 0 bases and J gave up 0 bases, with 12 bases separating them. The CDR3 runs 16 residues. Germline CDR1 DFQATT, CDR2 SNEGSKA (reference sequence). CDR3 sequence reads: CSARDLGGSSYNEQFF. Written as DNA, the CDR3 is TGCAGTGCTAGAGATCTAGGGGGAAGCTCCTACAATGAGCAGTTCTTC.

The chain couples TRBV6-1 to TRBJ2-5; no clear D. From germline, CDR1 is MNHNS and CDR2 SASEGT. This CDR3 contains 12 residues. With 6 bases removed from V and 1 base from J, the gap between germline ends came to 6 bases. The CDR3 sequence: CASSRVQETQYF. In DNA form, the CDR3 reads TGTGCCAGCAGCAGAGTCCAAGAGACCCAGTACTTC.

The chain employs TRBV2 and TRBJ2-5; no clear D gene. The DNA end is a closer match to TRBJ2-7, so the J assignment may be wrong. The CDR3 length is 14 residues. Germline V CDR1 and CDR2: SNHLY, FYNNEI. CDR3 sequence reads: CASSEVPASYEQYF. CDR3 nucleotides: TGTGCCAGCAGTGAAGTTCCAGCTTCCTACGAGCAGTACTTC.

V is TRBV7-9 and J is TRBJ2-1; perhaps TRBD1 as D (6 bases). The germline V gene encodes CDR1 SEHNR and CDR2 FQNEAQ (reference sequence). The CDR3 consists of 17 residues. Trimming took 5 bases from V and 0 from J, leaving 17 bases between them. This CDR3 reads CASSRTLSGVSYNEQFF. The CDR3 nucleotides are TGTGCCAGCAGCCGGACCTTATCAGGGGTCTCCTACAATGAGCAGTTCTTC.

V and J are TRBV29-1 and TRBJ2-7, with TRBD2 matching 9 bases. This CDR3 is 13 amino acids long. Germline lookup yields CDR1 SQVTM and CDR2 ANQGSEA. The V segment lost 4 bases and the J segment 4 bases; nucleotides outside the gene matches: 5. The DNA of the CDR3 is TGCAGCGTTGGGGCGGGACTAGCTTACGAGCAGTACTTC. Residues: CSVGAGLAYEQYF.